This entry describes one TCR beta chain. In this sample, this clonotype turned up many times. The antigen it binds to is not known. No base quality information exists; no much larger clone differs at one position. For repertoire sequencing, TCR beta CDR3 regions were amplified from RNA transcripts. The first round was an RT-PCR using HTBI primers with the Qiagen OneStep RT-PCR kit, and this first round was followed by a second-round multiplex PCR, then size selection and purification. Libraries were sequenced paired-end with 100 bp reads on an Illumina HiSeq2000. The paper's data handling went like this. SOAPnuke was used to process the reads, throwing out any read that had adapters, had uncalled bases, had a mean Phred below 15, or lacked an exact constant-primer or identifier match. COPE v1.2.5 was used to merge high-quality paired reads. Each unique nucleotide sequence was treated as a clonotype, and MiTCR v1.1 was used to align the clonotypes to the IMGT TRB V, D and J references. The analysis was limited to V-J combinations with a frequency above 0.0001, which together covered approximately 99% of repertoires. For each V-J combination, a TCR clonal expansion and chaos score was defined as F50 clonal expansion divided by the chaos observed in the TCRdist matrix. Welch's t-statistics and random forest were used to reduce features to about a dozen V-J combinations, which were fed into a naive Bayes classifier. The similarity between thyroid and blood repertoires was quantified using the Morisita-Horn index. TCRdb reworked the public reads: Q25 trimming with fastp, MiXCR clone assembly, productive beta chains retained. Merged by CDR3 protein, the rows form single entries marked with the most common genes and DNA. The V and J calls reflect TCRdb's pipeline rather than the authors' work. The sample yields a few hundred thousand distinct CDR3 sequences; about a sixth were counted once. Together, the top ten hold 2.4% of the sample.

Hyperthyroidism was considered stable if no progression to ophthalmopathy occurred within 18 months of follow-up. Hyperthyroidism patients were newly diagnosed, were aged 18 to 65 years, and had a disease duration under 2 months. Anyone with other autoimmune diseases, uncontrolled infections, pregnancy or lactation was excluded from the study. Diagnosis was based on clinical symptoms, serum thyroxine, TRAb, thyroid ultrasound and orbital computed tomography. PBMCs were isolated from 7.5 to 10 ml of fresh peripheral blood by Ficoll-Paque density gradient centrifugation. Total RNA was extracted with Trizol reagent and quality-checked on an Agilent 2100 Bioanalyzer. These data belong to a study of Graves' ophthalmopathy and Graves' hyperthyroidism (dated by TCRdb to the late 2010s). Study-wide context: Peripheral blood was collected at initial diagnosis, before any treatment. To explore V-J signatures distinguishing ophthalmopathy from hyperthyroidism, a discovery set of about a hundred patients (roughly 42 ophthalmopathy, some 55 stable hyperthyroidism) was enrolled. The study used signatures of the TCR beta repertoire to tell Graves' ophthalmopathy apart from Graves' hyperthyroidism and to predict which patients would progress to ophthalmopathy. Following sample collection, hyperthyroidism patients were given methimazole at a starting dose of 30 mg daily, and ophthalmopathy patients were given high-dose intravenous methylprednisolone. In total, 135 blood samples were TCR-sequenced: 43 ophthalmopathy, about 75 hyperthyroidism and some 17 hyperthyroidism-to-ophthalmopathy patients. In about six hyperthyroidism patients, the T-cell repertoires found in thyroid tissue were compared with those found in blood. An independent validation cohort comprised under 20 hyperthyroidism patients and 15 to 17 patients who later progressed from hyperthyroidism to ophthalmopathy.

Trimming costs V 1 base and J 3 bases, and their ends lie 10 bases apart. The CDR3 holds 14 amino acids from the cysteine to the phenylalanine. The DNA shown is the 42-base CDR3, in frame from base 1. Beyond this particular receptor, the publication reports: Sample size was not predetermined statistically, and investigators were not blinded to group allocation. Most expanded thyroid clonotypes with a frequency above 0.001 also appeared in blood, which suggests that blood repertoires may reflect the immune response in the thyroid. In cross-validation, the 13-signature model distinguished ophthalmopathy from stable hyperthyroidism with around 86% sensitivity and 81.08% specificity, while in the test set the corresponding values were roughly 80% and 75%. In validation, the model predicted ophthalmopathy progression with nearly 71% sensitivity and 72.22% specificity; roughly 12 predicted patients were CT-confirmed with GO in a median of 6.5 months.

Material for sequencing was peripheral blood. This clonotype originated in an adult woman with stable Graves' hyperthyroidism. The chain is encoded by TRBV12-3 or TRBV12-4 joined to TRBJ2-7; a tentative D match to TRBD2 spans 6 bases. The CDR3 reads CASSLVGGGYEQYF. In nucleotides, the sequence is TGTGCCAGCAGTTTAGTTGGGGGAGGCTACGAGCAGTACTTC.